This TCR beta chain was recovered during a study of T-cell memory formation after mild COVID-19. The junction had 8 bases not matched to a gene; V was cut back by 5 bases and J by 1 base. This CDR3 comprises 16 residues. Germline-derived CDR1 and CDR2 are MNHEY and SVGAGI. This clonotype was seen repeatedly, ten times or more. cDNA libraries for TCR alpha and TCR beta, carrying sample barcodes and UMIs, came from 5'RACE with constant-segment primers. One entry per CDR3 protein, called by TCRdb with MiXCR from the 5' RACE reads. Of about 200,000 distinct CDR3 sequences in the sample, 9.5% to 10% were seen once.

The genes are TRBV6-5 and TRBJ1-5; 7 nucleotides match TRBD1. The source is a man between 18 and 35 years old who had mild COVID-19 (a few samples of this study predate the infection). Cell type and time point are not known. Material for sequencing was PBMCs or a T cell subset sorted from them (not recorded which). CDR3 loop: CASSLTQGQSNQPQHF. In nucleotides, the CDR3 is TGTGCCAGCAGTCTAACACAGGGGCAGAGCAATCAGCCCCAGCATTTT.